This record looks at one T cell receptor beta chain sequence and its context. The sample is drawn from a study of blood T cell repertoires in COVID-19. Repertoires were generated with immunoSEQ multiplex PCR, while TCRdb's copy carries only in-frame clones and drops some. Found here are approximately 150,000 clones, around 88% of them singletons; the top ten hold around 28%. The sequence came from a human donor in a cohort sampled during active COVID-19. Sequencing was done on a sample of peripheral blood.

The CDR3 region is CASSEALGGYDGYTF. CDR3 nucleotide sequence: TGTGCCAGCAGTGAAGCGCTTGGGGGGTACGATGGCTACACCTTC. The V and J genes are TRBV2 and TRBJ1-2; possibly TRBD1 for D (5 bases). CDR1 is SNHLY and CDR2 is FYNNEI in the germline V gene. Trimming took 0 bases from V and 6 from J, leaving 14 bases between them. The CDR3 length is 15 residues.